Shown below are 18 T cell receptor beta chains from a single sample sequenced in a study of cytotoxic CD8 clonotypes in ibrutinib-treated CLL. Method: immunoSEQ multiplex PCR; TCRdb's copy keeps in-frame clones and lacks some. The sample records some 20,000 clones, more than 65% being singletons. The material sequenced was PBMCs, taken before ibrutinib treatment. The receptors here all came from a human donor with chronic lymphocytic leukemia.

The chain couples TRBV10-1 to TRBJ2-2; 11 bases align to TRBD1. V lost 4 bases and J lost 6; bases outside the gene matches: 28. The CDR3 runs to 23 residues. Germline loops: CDR1 WNHNN, CDR2 SYGVQD (reference sequence). CDR3 nucleotides: TGCGCCAGCAGTGGGGACAGGGGGACAAATACCACAATCGGACCGAACGTGTCCGGGGAGCTGTTTTTT. It translates to CASSGDRGTNTTIGPNVSGELFF.

This sequence joins TRBV6-5 and TRBJ1-2; D is ambiguous. From germline, CDR1 is MNHEY and CDR2 SVGAGI. Between the trimmed V and J ends, which lost 4 bases and 3 bases, there was a span of 15 bases. There are 15 residues in the CDR3. Here the CDR3 reads CASSLRVTSYYGYTF. CDR3 DNA: TGTGCCAGCAGTTTACGTGTCACTTCCTACTATGGCTACACCTTC.

J is TRBJ1-2 and V is TRBV6-5; 8 positions match TRBD1. This CDR3 has 16 residues. CDR1 MNHEY and CDR2 SVGAGI come from the germline V gene. The V gene end was trimmed by 4 bases and the J gene end by 8 bases; junction bases not matched to a gene: 15. The CDR3 coding sequence is TGTGCCAGCAGTTCCCATTACAGGGGGTCGGAGGGAGGCTACACCTTC. This codes for CASSSHYRGSEGGYTF.

V and J are TRBV7-2 and TRBJ1-3; 10 nucleotides match TRBD1. V lost 5 bases and J lost 4; bases outside the gene matches: 17. CDR3 length equals 19 residues. Per germline, CDR1 SGHTA and CDR2 FQGNSA. The CDR3 loop reads CASSLRPGQGTTRGNTIYF. The DNA for the CDR3 is TGTGCCAGCAGCCTCCGACCGGGACAGGGGACAACGAGAGGAAACACCATATATTTT.

The chain links TRBV13 to TRBJ2-7; D remains ambiguous. Germline CDR1 and CDR2: PRHDT and FYEKMQ (reference sequence). This CDR3 region has 14 residues. The ends were cut back, 3 bases at V and 0 bases at J, with 9 bases in the middle. The CDR3 loop reads CASSFQSSSYEQYF. The CDR3 nucleotides read TGTGCCAGCAGCTTCCAGTCTAGCTCCTACGAGCAGTACTTC.

This sequence joins TRBV4-2 and TRBJ2-7, with 10 positions matching TRBD1. Germline trimming cut 4 bases from V and 1 base from J; bases unmatched to any gene: 4. This CDR3 has 15 amino acids. Per the germline V gene, CDR1 is LGHNA and CDR2 is YNFKEQ. CDR3 sequence: CASSPGTGASYEQYF. For the CDR3, the DNA is TGTGCCAGCAGCCCCGGGACAGGGGCATCCTACGAGCAGTACTTC.

This chain links TRBV7-2 with TRBJ2-5; possibly TRBD2 for D (6 bases). The CDR3 has 13 residues. CDR1 SGHTA and CDR2 FQGNSA come from the germline V gene. Trimming removed 5 bases at V and 7 bases at J, with 14 bases between. The CDR3 reads CASSPGTSWTQYF. The CDR3, as DNA: TGTGCCAGCAGCCCGGGGACTTCTTGGACCCAGTACTTC.

In this sample, this clone turned up a few times. The rearrangement uses TRBV5-8 and TRBJ1-2, with D possibly being TRBD1 (5 bases). CDR1 SGHTS and CDR2 YDEGEE come from the germline V gene. Trimming took 7 bases from V and 4 from J, leaving 14 bases between them. This CDR3 has 13 amino acids. The CDR3 here is CASLMWRGYGYTF. CDR3 DNA sequence: TGTGCCAGCTTGATGTGGAGGGGCTATGGCTACACCTTC.

This clone was recorded a few times. The chain uses TRBV14 and TRBJ2-3, with D possibly TRBD2 on 5 matching bases. The CDR3 length is 18 residues. Germline CDR1 reads SGHDN; CDR2 reads FVKESK. V was trimmed by 1 base and J by 0 bases, leaving 17 bases between them. The CDR3 here is CASSQGVTGAASTDTQYF. CDR3 DNA: TGTGCCAGCAGCCAAGGCGTGACCGGAGCGGCTAGCACAGATACGCAGTATTTT.

The chain recombines TRBV18 with TRBJ1-2; tentative D call: TRBD1 (5 bases). CDR1 and CDR2 (germline): KGHSH, LQKENI. This CDR3 is 14 amino acids long. Trimming took 3 bases from V and 8 from J, leaving 16 bases between them. The CDR3 reads CASSPADNRIGYTF. The CDR3 region has the DNA TGTGCCAGCTCACCGGCGGACAATCGAATAGGCTACACCTTC.

The genes are TRBV7-2 and TRBJ2-7, with 8 bases fitting TRBD1. Losses at the gene ends were 5 bases for V and 4 bases for J; bases not matched to a gene: 19. Germline V gene data show CDR1 as SGHTA and CDR2 as FQGNSA. The CDR3 contains 18 residues. This chain's CDR3 is CASSEKRGRTGFLYEQYF. The CDR3 DNA reads as TGTGCCAGCAGCGAAAAGCGCGGTCGGACAGGGTTCTTGTACGAGCAGTACTTC.

V and J are TRBV7-8 and TRBJ1-1; TRBD1 aligns across 9 bases. Unmatched junction bases numbered 15, after V lost 5 bases and J lost 5 bases. Per the germline V gene, CDR1 is SGHVS and CDR2 is FQNEAQ. The CDR3 consists of 17 residues. The CDR3 protein is CASSQVPGQGSRTEAFF. DNA for the CDR3: TGTGCCAGCAGCCAGGTCCCGGGACAGGGAAGTAGGACTGAAGCTTTCTTT.

The table lists this clone with a few counts. The gene calls are TRBV7-3 and TRBJ2-1; TRBD2 agrees at 7 bases. J was trimmed by 5 bases and V by 4 bases; bases with no gene match: 8. This CDR3 region has 15 residues. Per germline, CDR1 SGHTA and CDR2 FQGTGA. The CDR3 nucleotides read TGTGCCAGCAGCTCTGGGAGGGCGGTCAACAATGAGCAGTTCTTC. Translation gives CASSSGRAVNNEQFF.

The chain uses TRBV19 and TRBJ2-5; D is ambiguous. Germline lookup yields CDR1 LNHDA and CDR2 SQIVND (reference sequence). The CDR3 totals 13 residues. V dropped 1 base and J dropped 0 bases, with 3 bases sitting between them. CDR3 nucleotides: TGTGCCAGTAGTATAGCCTACCAAGAGACCCAGTACTTC. Its protein is CASSIAYQETQYF.

This clone was detected once. The rearrangement links TRBV4-3 to TRBJ1-4; D is unclear. With 3 bases removed from V and 4 bases from J, the gap between germline ends came to 15 bases. The CDR3 contains 16 residues. Germline V CDR1 and CDR2: LGHNA, YSLEER. CDR3 residues: CASSHGGMGSNEKLFF. The CDR3 region has the DNA TGCGCCAGCAGCCACGGTGGTATGGGCAGTAATGAAAAACTGTTTTTT.

This rearrangement joins TRBV13 to TRBJ1-3, with a possible D match to TRBD1 (5 bases). CDR1 is PRHDT, CDR2 FYEKMQ, per germline (reference sequence). Deletions cut 5 bases from V and 8 bases from J, with 25 bases between. The CDR3 contains 17 residues. Here the CDR3 DNA reads TGTGCCAGCAGCCCCACAGCTTTCAGGGAGGTAGGAGACACCATATATTTT. Translated: CASSPTAFREVGDTIYF.

The chain uses TRBV11-2 and TRBJ2-1; weak D call: TRBD1 (6 bases). Germline V lookup: CDR1 SGHAT, CDR2 FQNNGV. CDR3 size: 11 residues. The germline V and J ends were trimmed by 5 bases and 15 bases, with 14 bases remaining between them. The CDR3 protein is CASSQYRDPFF. The DNA of the CDR3 is TGTGCCAGCAGCCAGTACAGGGATCCGTTCTTC.

The chain links TRBV18 to TRBJ2-2, with D possibly TRBD1 on 5 matching bases. CDR3 size: 14 residues. The V end lost 5 bases, the J end lost 7 bases, and 14 bases lay between the germline ends. Germline assignment: CDR1 KGHSH and CDR2 LQKENI. CDR3 sequence (DNA): TGTGCCAGCTCATCTTACCAGGGTGACGGGGAGCTGTTTTTT. The encoded protein is CASSSYQGDGELFF.